A single T cell receptor (beta chain) is shown here with its context. Its antigen is still unknown. These data are taken from a study of regulatory T cells in long-lasting Graves disease. Time point defined: newly diagnosed GD, antithyroid drugs for less than 3 months. PBMCs were the source of the RNA used for TCR sequencing. General study findings and limits: Persistent Graves' cases showed lower TCR diversity than newly diagnosed cases.

According to the study, TCR beta libraries were built with iRepertoire HTBI primers and CDR3-region Arm-PCR. TCRdb re-called the multiplex PCR reads through MiXCR, storing one row per CDR3 protein. The table has 450,000 to 600,000 distinct CDR3 sequences, around 16% seen once. This same sample was also taken into another study, of T cells in Graves' hyperthyroidism and ophthalmopathy. This second report adds: Clinicians diagnosed patients from clinical symptoms, serum thyroxine and TRAb, thyroid ultrasound and orbital computed tomography.

This sequence was found in a man aged 40-49 years with Graves disease. This material consisted of peripheral blood mononuclear cells (PBMCs), taken at new diagnosis, from a patient treated with antithyroid drugs.

The CDR3 DNA sequence: TGTGCCAGCAGTGAATTGGGTAGCTCCTACAATGAGCAGTTCTTC. Its protein product is CASSELGSSYNEQFF. The gene calls are TRBV6-1 and TRBJ2-1; D unresolved. There are 15 residues in the CDR3. Trimming removed 2 bases at V and 0 bases at J, with 8 bases between. The V gene's germline CDR1 is MNHNS and CDR2 SASEGT.